The sequence of this T cell receptor (beta chain) was determined in a study of monozygotic twins with inflammatory bowel disease. Per sample, reverse transcription was split into eight reactions. Amplification used two nested PCRs: 15 to 20 cycles, then about 9 cycles, on TCRalpha/TCRbeta cDNA. TCRdb derives one entry per CDR3 protein from the 5' RACE reads, leaving out DNA. Its table records more than 350,000 distinct CDR3 sequences. The germline V gene has CDR1 MNHEY and CDR2 SVGAGI. The CDR3 contains 13 residues. The rearrangement joins TRBV6-5 to TRBJ1-2; TCRdb designates TRBD1, a call that cannot be tested without DNA. Sequencing input: blood. The TCR originated in a human donor with ulcerative colitis or Crohn's disease, or a healthy co-twin of an affected twin (not recorded which). The CDR3 sequence: CASGGGFFYGYTF.